One and the same sample provided the 27 T cell receptor beta chains below, sequenced in a study of blood T cell repertoires in COVID-19. TCRdb's copy holds only in-frame clones and misses some; the assay was immunoSEQ multiplex PCR. The sample yields some 180,000 clones, approximately 79% seen once. The sample taken for sequencing was PBMCs or T cells enriched from blood (not recorded which). These receptors were collected from a woman in her 70s in a cohort exposed to, infected with or recovered from COVID-19 (not recorded which).

The chain employs TRBV10-3 and TRBJ2-2; the D is unclear. V shed 3 bases and J shed 4 bases, with 3 bases lying between them. The CDR3 is 12 residues long. Germline-derived CDR1 and CDR2 are ENHRY and SYGVKD. Here the CDR3 DNA reads TGTGCCATCAGTGACGGCACCGGGGAGCTGTTTTTT. Translated, it gives CAISDGTGELFF.

This rearrangement joins TRBV7-2 to TRBJ2-5; maybe TRBD1 (7 bases). V lost 5 bases, J lost 7 bases, and 23 bases lay in between. The CDR3 totals 16 residues. From germline, CDR1 is SGHTA and CDR2 FQGNSA. In nucleotides, the CDR3 is TGTGCCAGCAGCCCGCTGGGCGCAGGCCAGGGGGGGACCCAGTACTTC. Residues: CASSPLGAGQGGTQYF.

Only a few counts were recorded for this clone. CDR3: CASSPDRVWETQYF. The CDR3 bases are TGCGCCAGCAGCCCGGACAGGGTTTGGGAGACCCAGTACTTC. The chain joins TRBV5-1 to TRBJ2-5, with 8 bases fitting TRBD1. CDR1 is SGHRS and CDR2 is YFSETQ in the germline V gene. The CDR3 totals 14 residues. Unmatched junction bases numbered 7, after V lost 4 bases and J lost 5 bases.

This chain joins TRBV7-2 and TRBJ2-1; TRBD1 matches at 8 bases. Germline lookup yields CDR1 SGHTA and CDR2 FQGNSA. The CDR3 contains 15 residues. Germline trimming cut 2 bases from V and 3 bases from J; bases unmatched to any gene: 3. The CDR3: CASSLQGAVYNEQFF. CDR3 in DNA: TGTGCCAGCAGCTTACAGGGGGCAGTCTACAATGAGCAGTTCTTC.

This clone has a handful of counts. This chain connects TRBV3-1 (or the pseudogene TRBV3-2) to TRBJ2-3; 11 bases map to TRBD2. This CDR3 has 21 residues. CDR1 LGHDT and CDR2 YNNKEL come from the germline V gene (reference sequence). After removal of 4 bases from V and 3 bases from J, the junction contained 21 bases not matched to a gene. The CDR3 loop reads CASSPPSRDRSLAGETDTQYF. CDR3 in DNA: TGTGCCAGCAGCCCCCCGTCCAGGGACAGGTCACTAGCGGGAGAAACAGATACGCAGTATTTT.

This clone was seen only a few times. This chain joins TRBV11-2 and TRBJ2-1; the D gene is possibly TRBD2 (6 bases). The V and J ends lost 5 bases and 7 bases respectively, with 18 bases between them. In germline, CDR1 is SGHAT, CDR2 FQNNGV. The CDR3 covers 15 residues. The CDR3 nucleotides are TGTGCCAGCAGCCCCGAAGGGAGGATCTATAATGAGCAGTTCTTC. This gives the protein CASSPEGRIYNEQFF.

This chain links TRBV6-1 with TRBJ2-4, with D perhaps matching TRBD1 (6 bases). The germline V and J ends were trimmed by 2 bases and 7 bases, with 15 bases remaining between them. Germline V gives CDR1 MNHNS, CDR2 SASEGT. The CDR3 loop spans 15 amino acids. CDR3 sequence (DNA): TGTGCCAGCAGTGAAACGATTGGGGGCGGGAACATTCAGTACTTC. Encoded protein: CASSETIGGGNIQYF.

This rearrangement joins TRBV9 to TRBJ2-7; D unresolved. Germline V gene lookup returns CDR1 SGDLS and CDR2 YYNGEE. CDR3 length: 15 amino acids. Trimming removed 0 bases at V and 2 bases at J, with 12 bases between. CDR3 nucleotide sequence: TGTGCCAGCAGCGTAGCTCCCACAACGACCTACGAGCAGTACTTC. Translation: CASSVAPTTTYEQYF.

This clone occurred a few times. CDR3 coding DNA: TGTGCCAGTAGGAACAGGGTCGGCACTGAAGCTTTCTTT. Its translation: CASRNRVGTEAFF. The chain employs TRBV19 and TRBJ1-1; D might be TRBD1 (6 bases). This CDR3 spans 13 amino acids. Trimming cost V 6 bases and J 4 bases, with 12 bases left between them. Germline V gene data show CDR1 as LNHDA and CDR2 as SQIVND (reference sequence).

CDR3 sequence (DNA): TGTGCCAGCAGTTACACGGGAAAAAACAATGAGCAGTTCTTC. This translates into CASSYTGKNNEQFF. The rearrangement links TRBV6-5 to TRBJ2-1; TRBD2 is a possible D gene (5 bases). The CDR3 is made up of 14 amino acids. Trimming took 2 bases from V and 5 from J, leaving 10 bases between them. The germline V gene encodes CDR1 MNHEY and CDR2 SVGAGI.

The rearrangement joins TRBV10-3 to TRBJ2-5, with a tentative D call TRBD2 (5 bases). Trimming left V 6 bases short and J 1 base short, with 12 bases between. Germline CDR1 reads ENHRY; CDR2 reads SYGVKD. The CDR3 length is 14 residues. CDR3 DNA: TGTGCCATCAGGCAAGGGAGTGGCCAAGAGACCCAGTACTTC. This gives the protein CAIRQGSGQETQYF.

V and J are TRBV5-1 and TRBJ1-3; no definite D call. CDR3 length: 16 residues. The germline V gene encodes CDR1 SGHRS and CDR2 YFSETQ. Deletions cut 0 bases from V and 4 bases from J, with 14 bases between. For the CDR3, the DNA is TGCGCCAGCAGCTTGGATATTCCGGGTGGAGGAAACACCATATATTTT. Its protein is CASSLDIPGGGNTIYF.

The genes are TRBV7-2 and TRBJ2-7; 9 bases fit TRBD2. This CDR3 is 18 amino acids long. Per the germline V gene, CDR1 is SGHTA and CDR2 is FQGNSA. Losses at the gene ends were 5 bases for V and 1 base for J; bases not matched to a gene: 15. Written as DNA, the CDR3 is TGTGCCAGCAGCCTCGCGTCGTCCATAGCGGGAGCTTCCTACGAGCAGTACTTC. Protein sequence: CASSLASSIAGASYEQYF.

The J gene is TRBJ2-1, the V gene TRBV6-1, with a possible D match to TRBD2 (5 bases). Trimming removed 0 bases from V and 4 bases from J, with 13 bases in between. The CDR3 is made up of 16 amino acids. In germline, CDR1 is MNHNS, CDR2 SASEGT. The DNA of the CDR3 is TGTGCCAGCAGTGAAGCGGTGAGCGGATCATACAATGAGCAGTTCTTC. It translates to CASSEAVSGSYNEQFF.

The chain uses TRBV28 and TRBJ2-1; 7 positions match TRBD2. The germline V gene has CDR1 MDHEN and CDR2 SYDVKM. J gave up 6 bases and V 0 bases, and 11 bases lay outside the gene matches. This CDR3 contains 17 residues. The CDR3 spells CASSLWGNARGVNEQFF. CDR3 sequence (DNA): TGTGCCAGCAGTTTATGGGGGAACGCCCGGGGGGTCAATGAGCAGTTCTTC.

The chain recombines TRBV10-3 with TRBJ2-6; D uncertain. Germline V lookup: CDR1 ENHRY, CDR2 SYGVKD. CDR3 length equals 14 residues. The V end was cut by 3 bases, the J end by 1 base, with 4 bases between. The CDR3 spells CAISDPSGANVLTF. In nucleotides, the CDR3 is TGTGCCATCAGTGACCCATCTGGGGCCAACGTCCTGACTTTC.

This clone appeared a single time. This chain links TRBV2 with TRBJ2-7, with D perhaps matching TRBD2 (6 bases). Germline CDR1 is SNHLY and CDR2 is FYNNEI. Between the trimmed V and J ends, which lost 6 bases and 3 bases, there was a span of 15 bases. This CDR3 contains 14 residues. The CDR3 nucleotides are TGTGCCAGCAGGGGCGGGACGGCTAACTACGAGCAGTACTTC. This translates into CASRGGTANYEQYF.

This clone was recorded once. The chain carries TRBV28 and TRBJ2-5, with D perhaps TRBD1 (5 bases). Germline V gene lookup returns CDR1 MDHEN and CDR2 SYDVKM. The CDR3 runs to 14 residues. Trimming took 6 bases from V and 2 from J, leaving 13 bases between them. CDR3 nucleotides: TGTGCCAGCAGCCGCCGACAGACACAAGAGACCCAGTACTTC. Its translation is CASSRRQTQETQYF.

This sequence joins TRBV24-1 and TRBJ2-1; TRBD2 matches 11 bases. The CDR3 is made up of 14 amino acids. Germline CDR1 reads KGHDR; CDR2 reads SFDVKD. Losses at the gene ends were 9 bases for V and 3 bases for J; bases not matched to a gene: 3. The CDR3 spells CATQGTSGYNEQFF. In DNA, the CDR3 is TGTGCCACCCAGGGGACTAGCGGCTACAATGAGCAGTTCTTC.

The chain combines TRBV5-6 with TRBJ1-1; D not resolved. The CDR3 is 11 residues long. The V end was cut by 2 bases, the J end by 4 bases, with 3 bases between. From germline, CDR1 is SGHDT and CDR2 YYEEEE. CDR3 sequence reads: CASSFSTEAFF. The CDR3 DNA reads TGTGCCAGCAGCTTTAGCACTGAAGCTTTCTTT.

This sequence joins TRBV6-6 and TRBJ2-1; 7 bases map to TRBD2. After removal of 5 bases from V and 12 bases from J, the junction contained 13 bases not matched to a gene. The CDR3 sequence is 14 residues long. The germline V gene has CDR1 MNHNY and CDR2 SVGAGI (reference sequence). CDR3 nucleotides: TGTGCCAGCAGTACTCTTACCGTAGCGGGTAGGCAGTTCTTC. This gives the protein CASSTLTVAGRQFF.

CDR3 nucleotide sequence: TGTGCCAGTAGTAACCCCTTCGGTCAGGAAGGTTATGGCTACACCTTC. This encodes CASSNPFGQEGYGYTF. V gene TRBV19 combines with J gene TRBJ1-2; D ambiguous. The CDR3 contains 16 residues. The germline gives CDR1 LNHDA, CDR2 SQIVND (reference sequence). The V end was cut by 4 bases, the J end by 5 bases, with 20 bases between.

This clone has a handful of counts. This sequence joins TRBV11-3 and TRBJ2-1; TRBD2 might be the D (5 bases). The CDR3 contains 12 residues. The V gene's germline CDR1 is SGHNT and CDR2 YENEEA. V lost 5 bases to trimming and J lost 7 bases, with 9 bases between them. This CDR3 reads CASSGRGNEQFF. CDR3 sequence (DNA): TGTGCCAGCAGCGGGAGAGGGAATGAGCAGTTCTTC.

The rearrangement links TRBV4-1 to TRBJ1-5; no reliable D call. This CDR3 contains 15 residues. V was cut by 4 bases and J by 6 bases, with 16 bases left in between. Germline loops: CDR1 MGHRA, CDR2 YSYEKL. The CDR3 reads CASSRDTGVIQPQHF. CDR3 DNA sequence: TGCGCCAGCAGCCGAGATACCGGGGTCATTCAGCCCCAGCATTTT.

The chain is built from TRBV12-3 or TRBV12-4 and TRBJ2-7, with D uncertain. V lost 3 bases and J lost 3, with 6 bases in between. The CDR3 contains 12 residues. The DNA for the CDR3 is TGTGCCAGCAGTTTTTCGGGCTACGAGCAGTACTTC. Protein: CASSFSGYEQYF.

J is TRBJ1-6 and V is TRBV19; D unclear. This CDR3 region has 12 residues. In germline, CDR1 is LNHDA, CDR2 SQIVND (reference sequence). Trimming removed 6 bases from V and 10 bases from J, with 10 bases in between. The CDR3: CASRGRESPLHF. CDR3 coding DNA: TGTGCCAGTAGAGGGAGGGAATCACCCCTCCACTTT.

The CDR3 DNA is TGTGCCACTTCGATTTCGGGACTCCAAACCTACGAGCAGTACTTC. Translation: CATSISGLQTYEQYF. V usage is TRBV6-5 and J usage is TRBJ2-7; D perhaps matches TRBD2 (6 bases). This CDR3 is 15 amino acids long. Germline CDR1 is MNHEY and CDR2 is SVGAGI. Trimming removed 10 bases from V and 2 bases from J, with 21 bases in between.